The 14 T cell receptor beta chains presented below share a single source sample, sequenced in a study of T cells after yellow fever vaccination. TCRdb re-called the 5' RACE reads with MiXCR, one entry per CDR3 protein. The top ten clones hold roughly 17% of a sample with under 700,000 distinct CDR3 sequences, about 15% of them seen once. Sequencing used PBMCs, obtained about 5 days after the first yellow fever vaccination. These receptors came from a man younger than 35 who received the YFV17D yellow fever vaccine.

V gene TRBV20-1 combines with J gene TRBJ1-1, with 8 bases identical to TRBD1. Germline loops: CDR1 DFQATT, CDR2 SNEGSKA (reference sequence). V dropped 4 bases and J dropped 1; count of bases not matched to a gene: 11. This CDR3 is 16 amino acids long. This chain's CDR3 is CSAKVPGGAPNTEAFF. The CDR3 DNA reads TGCAGTGCTAAGGTCCCAGGGGGCGCCCCGAACACTGAAGCTTTCTTT.

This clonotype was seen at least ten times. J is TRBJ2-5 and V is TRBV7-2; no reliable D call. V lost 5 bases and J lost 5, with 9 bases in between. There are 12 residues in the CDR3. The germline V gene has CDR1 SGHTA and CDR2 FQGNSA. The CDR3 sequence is CASSPTIETQYF. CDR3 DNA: TGTGCCAGCAGCCCAACGATCGAGACCCAGTACTTC.

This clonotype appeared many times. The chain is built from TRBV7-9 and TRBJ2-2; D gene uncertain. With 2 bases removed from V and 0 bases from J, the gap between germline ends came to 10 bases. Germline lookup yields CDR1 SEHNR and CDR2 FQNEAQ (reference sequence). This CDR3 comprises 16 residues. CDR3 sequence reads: CASSLSRTANTGELFF. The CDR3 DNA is TGTGCCAGCAGCTTAAGCAGAACAGCGAACACCGGGGAGCTGTTTTTT.

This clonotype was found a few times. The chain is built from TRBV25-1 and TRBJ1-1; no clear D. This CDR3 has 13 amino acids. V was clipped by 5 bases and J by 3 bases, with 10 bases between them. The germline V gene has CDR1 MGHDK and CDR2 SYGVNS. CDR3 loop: CASSQNGDTEAFF. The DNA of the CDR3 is TGTGCCAGCAGTCAGAATGGGGACACTGAAGCTTTCTTT. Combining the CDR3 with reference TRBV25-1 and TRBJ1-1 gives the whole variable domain EADIYQTPRYLVIGTGKKITLECSQTMGHDKMYWYQQDPGMELHLIHYSYGVNSTEKGDLSSESTVSRIRTEHFPLTLESARPSHTSQYLCASSQNGDTEAFFGQGTRLTVV.

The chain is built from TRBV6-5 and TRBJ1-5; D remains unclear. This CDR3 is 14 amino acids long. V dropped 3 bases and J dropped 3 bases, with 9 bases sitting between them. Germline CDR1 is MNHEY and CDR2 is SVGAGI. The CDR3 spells CASSYGFTNQPQHF. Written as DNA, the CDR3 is TGTGCCAGCAGTTATGGGTTTACCAATCAGCCCCAGCATTTT.

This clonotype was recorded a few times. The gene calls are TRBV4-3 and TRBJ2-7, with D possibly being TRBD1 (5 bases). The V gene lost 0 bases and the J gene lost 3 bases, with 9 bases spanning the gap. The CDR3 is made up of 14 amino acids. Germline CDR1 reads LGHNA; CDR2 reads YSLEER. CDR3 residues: CASSQDRQNYEQYF. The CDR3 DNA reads TGCGCCAGCAGCCAAGATCGACAGAACTACGAGCAGTACTTC.

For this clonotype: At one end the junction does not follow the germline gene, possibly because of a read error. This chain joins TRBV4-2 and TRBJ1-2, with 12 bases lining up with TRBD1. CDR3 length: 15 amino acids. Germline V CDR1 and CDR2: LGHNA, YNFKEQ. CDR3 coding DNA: TGTGCCAGCAGCCTAATGGGACAGGGGGCTGAGGGCTGCACCTTC. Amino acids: CASSLMGQGAEGCTF.

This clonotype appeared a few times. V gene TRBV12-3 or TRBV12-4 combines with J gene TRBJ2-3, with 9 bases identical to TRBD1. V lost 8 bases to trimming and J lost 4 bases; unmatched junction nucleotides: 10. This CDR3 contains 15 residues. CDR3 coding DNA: TGTGCCAGCCTTTGGAACAGGGGGCTTGCAGATACGCAGTATTTT. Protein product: CASLWNRGLADTQYF.

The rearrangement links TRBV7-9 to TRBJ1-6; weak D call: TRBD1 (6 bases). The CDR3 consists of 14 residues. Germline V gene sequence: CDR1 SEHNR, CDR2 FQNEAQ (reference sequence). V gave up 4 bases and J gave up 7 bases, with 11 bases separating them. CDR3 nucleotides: TGTGCCAGCAGCTCGACGACAGGAAATTCACCCCTCCACTTT. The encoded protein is CASSSTTGNSPLHF.

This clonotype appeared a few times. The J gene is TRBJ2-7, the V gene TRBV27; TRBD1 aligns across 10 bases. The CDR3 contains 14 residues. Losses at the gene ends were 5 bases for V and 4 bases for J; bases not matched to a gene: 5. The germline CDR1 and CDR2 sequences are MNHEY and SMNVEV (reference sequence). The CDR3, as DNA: TGTGCCAGCAGTCCGGGACAGGGGATTTACGAGCAGTACGTC. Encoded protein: CASSPGQGIYEQYV.

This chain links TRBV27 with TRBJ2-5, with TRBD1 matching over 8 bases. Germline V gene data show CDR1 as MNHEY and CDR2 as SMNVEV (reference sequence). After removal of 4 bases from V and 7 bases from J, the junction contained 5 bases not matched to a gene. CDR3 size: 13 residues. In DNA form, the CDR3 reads TGTGCCAGCAGTTCGACAGGGGTAGGGACCCAGTACTTC. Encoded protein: CASSSTGVGTQYF.

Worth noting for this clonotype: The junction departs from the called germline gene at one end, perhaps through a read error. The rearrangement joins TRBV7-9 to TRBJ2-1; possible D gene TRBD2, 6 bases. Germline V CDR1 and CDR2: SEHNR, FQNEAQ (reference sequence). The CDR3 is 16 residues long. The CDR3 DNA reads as TGTGCCAGCAGCTTAGGCGCGGGGAAGGTCTACATTGAGCAGTTCTTC. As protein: CASSLGAGKVYIEQFF.

The CDR3 is CASSPQEASGTYEQYF. The CDR3 nucleotides are TGTGCCAGCTCACCACAGGAAGCTAGCGGCACCTACGAGCAGTACTTC. This chain joins TRBV18 and TRBJ2-7, with 7 bases lining up with TRBD2. J gave up 2 bases and V 1 base, and 8 bases lay outside the gene matches. Germline values: CDR1 KGHSH, CDR2 LQKENI. This CDR3 spans 16 amino acids.

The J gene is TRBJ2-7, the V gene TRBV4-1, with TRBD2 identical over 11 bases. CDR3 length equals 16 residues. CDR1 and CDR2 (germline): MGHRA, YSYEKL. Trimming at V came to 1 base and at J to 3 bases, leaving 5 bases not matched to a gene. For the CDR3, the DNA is TGCGCCAGCAGCCAAGTCCTTCTAGCGGGGGGCTACGAGCAGTACTTC. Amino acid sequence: CASSQVLLAGGYEQYF.